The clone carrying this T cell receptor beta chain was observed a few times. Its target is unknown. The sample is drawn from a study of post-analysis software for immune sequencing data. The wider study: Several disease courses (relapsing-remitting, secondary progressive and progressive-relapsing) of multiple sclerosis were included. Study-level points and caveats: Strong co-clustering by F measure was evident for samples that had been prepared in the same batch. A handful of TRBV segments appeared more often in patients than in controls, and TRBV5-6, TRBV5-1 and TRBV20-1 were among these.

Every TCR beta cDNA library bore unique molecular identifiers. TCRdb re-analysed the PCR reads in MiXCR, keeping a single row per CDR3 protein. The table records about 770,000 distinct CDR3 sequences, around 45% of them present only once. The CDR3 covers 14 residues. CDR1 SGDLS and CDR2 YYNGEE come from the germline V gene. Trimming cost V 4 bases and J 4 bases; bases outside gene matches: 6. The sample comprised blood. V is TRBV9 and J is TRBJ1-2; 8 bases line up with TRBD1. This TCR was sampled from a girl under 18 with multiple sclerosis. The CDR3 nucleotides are TGTGCCAGCAGCTTAACCACAGGGGGCTATGGCTACACCTTC. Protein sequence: CASSLTTGGYGYTF.